The 22 T cell receptor beta chains in this list originate from one sample, sequenced in a study of technical replicates of blood from several donors. Method: immunoSEQ multiplex PCR; TCRdb's copy keeps in-frame clones and lacks some. The sample has over 25,000 clones, more than 90% seen once. The source material was PBMCs. The origin of the receptors is a human donor in good health. Some clones in this sample may be carry-over from other donors' samples.

The rearrangement joins TRBV15 to TRBJ1-2; a possible D gene is TRBD1 (5 bases). V lost 1 base and J lost 4, with 13 bases in between. The CDR3 extends over 15 amino acids. Germline V gene data show CDR1 as LNHNV and CDR2 as YYDKDF (reference sequence). In DNA form, the CDR3 reads TGTGCCACCAGCAGAGGGGGGGAAGGAGTCTATGGCTACACCTTC. It translates to CATSRGGEGVYGYTF.

Remarks on this clone: An end of the junction does not agree with germline; a read error may underlie this. The rearrangement uses TRBV5-4 and TRBJ1-3, with 12 positions matching TRBD1. The CDR3 is 11 residues long. The V gene's germline CDR1 is SGHNT and CDR2 YYREEE (reference sequence). CDR3 protein: CASSSGTGGLF. The CDR3 region has the DNA TGTGCCAGCAGCTCTGGGACAGGGGGCCTTTTT.

This rearrangement joins TRBV7-3 to TRBJ1-6; D perhaps matches TRBD1 (5 bases). CDR3 length: 14 amino acids. Trimming shortened V by 1 base and J by 10 bases, and 11 bases separated the two germline ends. Germline CDR1 is SGHTA and CDR2 is FQGTGA. CDR3 nucleotides: TGTGCCAGCAGCTTAAAGGCAGGGCAGTCACCCCTCCACTTT. This codes for CASSLKAGQSPLHF.

This chain connects TRBV5-8 to TRBJ1-4, with TRBD1 identical over 10 bases. The CDR3 contains 16 residues. J gave up 8 bases and V 3 bases, and 10 bases lay outside the gene matches. CDR1 and CDR2 from the germline V gene are SGHTS and YDEGEE. This CDR3 reads CASSSGTGDPWEKLFF. The CDR3 region has the DNA TGTGCCAGCAGCTCAGGGACAGGGGACCCGTGGGAAAAACTGTTTTTT.

This clone was seen more than once but under ten times. The chain is built from TRBV6-5 and TRBJ2-7; tentative D call: TRBD1 (6 bases). The CDR3 has 13 residues. Deletions cut 6 bases from V and 3 bases from J, with 12 bases between. Per the germline V gene, CDR1 is MNHEY and CDR2 is SVGAGI. CDR3 sequence: CASRGPDSYEQYF. The CDR3 DNA reads as TGTGCCAGCAGGGGACCGGACAGCTACGAGCAGTACTTC.

The chain links TRBV7-8 to TRBJ1-4; 7 positions agree with TRBD1. V shed 5 bases, J shed 2 bases, and the junction held 8 bases outside the gene matches. The V gene's germline CDR1 is SGHVS and CDR2 FQNEAQ. The CDR3 loop spans 16 amino acids. In DNA form, the CDR3 reads TGTGCCAGCAGCCGAGTCCCACAGGGGACTAATGAAAAACTGTTTTTT. Translated, it gives CASSRVPQGTNEKLFF.

The rearrangement uses TRBV4-2 and TRBJ1-2, with D possibly being TRBD1 (5 bases). There are 15 residues in the CDR3. V was clipped by 4 bases and J by 3 bases, with 15 bases between them. Germline assignment: CDR1 LGHNA and CDR2 YNFKEQ. The CDR3 loop is CASSPGGAADYGYTF. DNA of the CDR3: TGTGCCAGCAGCCCAGGTGGGGCAGCAGACTATGGCTACACCTTC.

This sequence joins TRBV4-3 and TRBJ2-5, with 7 nucleotides matching TRBD2. CDR3 length: 16 amino acids. Germline loops: CDR1 LGHNA, CDR2 YSLEER. The J segment lost 5 bases and the V segment lost 1 base, leaving 10 bases of the junction unmatched. The CDR3: CASSQGIAGVGETQYF. As DNA, the CDR3 is TGCGCCAGCAGCCAAGGGATCGCGGGAGTGGGGGAGACCCAGTACTTC.

The chain recombines TRBV5-1 with TRBJ2-2; D call uncertain. Germline V gives CDR1 SGHRS, CDR2 YFSETQ. Trimming cost V 0 bases and J 6 bases, with 9 bases left between them. The CDR3 covers 14 residues. Here the CDR3 reads CASSLGVGAGELFF. The CDR3 nucleotides read TGCGCCAGCAGCTTGGGGGTCGGAGCCGGGGAGCTGTTTTTT.

This clone has only one observation. This rearrangement joins TRBV4-1 to TRBJ1-2; TRBD1 matches 7 bases. The CDR3 has 14 residues. CDR1 is MGHRA and CDR2 is YSYEKL in the germline V gene. The trim removed 2 bases at V and 2 bases at J, leaving 2 bases unmatched. As DNA, the CDR3 is TGCGCCAGCAGCCAACCGACAGGGAACTATGGCTACACCTTC. It codes for CASSQPTGNYGYTF.

This sequence joins TRBV4-3 and TRBJ2-4; 11 bases are a match to TRBD2. Germline CDR1 reads LGHNA; CDR2 reads YSLEER. CDR3 size: 22 residues. Germline trimming cut 0 bases from V and 2 bases from J; bases unmatched to any gene: 18. Written as DNA, the CDR3 is TGCGCCAGCAGCCAAGATCCCTCTTATAGCGGGAGGGCCACCGGGTCCAAAAACATTCAGTACTTC. Its protein is CASSQDPSYSGRATGSKNIQYF.

This chain connects TRBV19 to TRBJ2-7; 9 nucleotides align to TRBD2. Trimming took 9 bases from V and 7 from J; bases not matched to a gene: 16. CDR3 length: 15 amino acids. CDR1 LNHDA and CDR2 SQIVND come from the germline V gene (reference sequence). This chain's CDR3 is CASSGASGKTGEQYF. CDR3 nucleotides: TGTGCCAGCTCTGGGGCTAGCGGGAAAACGGGGGAGCAGTACTTC.

The rearrangement joins TRBV6-5 to TRBJ1-6, with D uncertain. This CDR3 has 16 amino acids. The V gene lost 0 bases and the J gene lost 10 bases, with 16 bases spanning the gap. Germline V gives CDR1 MNHEY, CDR2 SVGAGI. The CDR3 loop reads CASSYSTGLIPSPLHF. In DNA form, the CDR3 reads TGTGCCAGCAGTTACTCGACCGGACTTATCCCGTCACCCCTCCACTTT.

The chain joins TRBV5-1 to TRBJ2-7, with 9 bases matching TRBD1. Germline V CDR1 and CDR2: SGHRS, YFSETQ. This CDR3 spans 14 amino acids. Trimming cost V 4 bases and J 3 bases; bases outside gene matches: 5. CDR3 DNA sequence: TGCGCCAGCAGCCCCGGGACAGGGCGCTACGAGCAGTACTTC. This translates into CASSPGTGRYEQYF.

This chain links TRBV2 with TRBJ2-7, with 8 bases matching TRBD1. There are 14 residues in the CDR3. CDR1 is SNHLY, CDR2 FYNNEI, per germline. With 4 bases clipped from V and 2 bases from J, the junction kept 4 bases outside the gene matches. As DNA, the CDR3 is TGTGCCAGCAGTGCTTGGACAGGGACCTACGAGCAGTACTTC. Translation: CASSAWTGTYEQYF.

V gene TRBV5-1 combines with J gene TRBJ2-7; 8 bases agree with TRBD2. Germline V gives CDR1 SGHRS, CDR2 YFSETQ. V trimming: 4 bases; J trimming: 0 bases; junction bases outside the gene matches: 3. This CDR3 comprises 14 residues. The CDR3: CASSPGTSSYEQYF. DNA of the CDR3: TGCGCCAGCAGCCCAGGGACTAGCTCCTACGAGCAGTACTTC.

V is TRBV7-2 and J is TRBJ1-2; D call uncertain. The CDR3 is 14 residues long. The V and J ends lost 3 bases and 3 bases respectively, with 11 bases between them. Germline-derived CDR1 and CDR2 are SGHTA and FQGNSA. Here the CDR3 reads CASSFGSTDYGYTF. The DNA for the CDR3 is TGTGCCAGCAGCTTCGGTTCTACCGACTATGGCTACACCTTC.

The chain joins TRBV6-5 to TRBJ2-2; 7 bases line up with TRBD1. CDR3 length: 16 residues. Trimming cost V 2 bases and J 5 bases; bases outside gene matches: 8. The germline V gene has CDR1 MNHEY and CDR2 SVGAGI. The chain's CDR3 is CASSYDRDLWTGELFF. The CDR3 bases are TGTGCCAGCAGTTACGACAGGGATCTATGGACCGGGGAGCTGTTTTTT.

The V call is TRBV30, the J call TRBJ1-5; 7 bases fit TRBD1. The CDR3 has 12 amino acids. CDR1 GTSNPN and CDR2 SVGIG come from the germline V gene (reference sequence). Trimming took 5 bases from V and 6 from J; bases not matched to a gene: 4. The DNA for the CDR3 is TGTGCCTGGGACAGGGAAGGTCAGCCCCAGCATTTT. The encoded protein is CAWDREGQPQHF.

This rearrangement joins TRBV15 to TRBJ1-1, with 8 nucleotides matching TRBD1. Germline loops: CDR1 LNHNV, CDR2 YYDKDF (reference sequence). This CDR3 is 19 amino acids long. V was pared by 2 bases and J by 0 bases, with 14 bases of the junction left unmatched. CDR3 coding DNA: TGTGCCACCAGCAGACCCAGTATCGGGACAGGCCCATTGAACACTGAAGCTTTCTTT. Protein: CATSRPSIGTGPLNTEAFF.

The rearrangement links TRBV30 to TRBJ2-7, with unresolved D. CDR3 size: 12 residues. The V end lost 1 base, the J end lost 2 bases, and 6 bases lay between the germline ends. Germline-derived CDR1 and CDR2 are GTSNPN and SVGIG (reference sequence). CDR3 residues: CAWSGATYEQYF. Here the CDR3 DNA reads TGTGCCTGGAGTGGGGCGACCTACGAGCAGTACTTC.

The chain is built from TRBV10-3 and TRBJ2-3, with 8 bases that match TRBD2. Trimming at V came to 3 bases and at J to 3 bases, leaving 5 bases not matched to a gene. This CDR3 spans 15 amino acids. CDR1 is ENHRY, CDR2 SYGVKD, per germline. The CDR3 protein is CAISERRGATDTQYF. The CDR3 bases are TGTGCCATCAGTGAAAGGCGGGGGGCGACAGATACGCAGTATTTT.